The 7 T cell receptor beta chains presented below share a single source sample, sequenced in a study of technical replicates of blood from a few donors. Only in-frame clones appear in the TCRdb table, and some are missing; sequencing was by immunoSEQ multiplex PCR. The sample has 80,000 or so clones; 95% to 99% are singletons. Sequenced input: T cells isolated from PBMCs. These receptors were taken from a human donor in good health.

This clone was recorded once. The genes are TRBV21-1 and TRBJ2-3; TRBD2 was called by the table and not checked on the DNA. TRBV21-1 is reported as a pseudogene. The CDR3 loop spans 17 amino acids. The DNA for the CDR3 is TGTGCCAGCAGCAAAATCGGACTAAGTTCTAGCACAGATACGCAGTATTTT. It codes for CASSKIGLSSSTDTQYF.

This chain uses TRBV18 with TRBJ1-1; D call uncertain. Trimming removed 1 base at V and 1 base at J, with 10 bases between. The CDR3 is made up of 15 amino acids. From germline, CDR1 is KGHSH and CDR2 LQKENI. The CDR3 DNA sequence: TGTGCCAGCTCACCACGATCGGAGCGGAACACTGAAGCTTTCTTT. Protein: CASSPRSERNTEAFF.

The chain uses TRBV7-8 and TRBJ1-1; no clear D gene. This CDR3 is built from 12 residues. V was clipped by 5 bases and J by 8 bases, with 12 bases between them. Germline lookup yields CDR1 SGHVS and CDR2 FQNEAQ. The CDR3 here is CASSLSSPEAFF. DNA for the CDR3: TGTGCCAGCAGCCTTTCTAGCCCCGAAGCTTTCTTT.

V and J are TRBV5-1 and TRBJ2-3, with TRBD1 identical over 9 bases. J gave up 4 bases and V 4 bases, and 13 bases lay outside the gene matches. CDR1 and CDR2 (germline): SGHRS, YFSETQ. This CDR3 comprises 17 residues. The CDR3 DNA is TGCGCCAGCAGCAGGGAGGTTTCGGGACAGGGCCCAGATACGCAGTATTTT. This encodes CASSREVSGQGPDTQYF.

The CDR3 coding sequence is TGTGCCAGCAGTGCGAGCTTAGCTGGGGCCAACGTCCTGACTTTC. It codes for CASSASLAGANVLTF. The chain carries TRBV25-1 and TRBJ2-6; D is unclear. V was cut by 4 bases and J by 2 bases, with 9 bases left in between. This CDR3 spans 15 amino acids. Germline CDR1 reads MGHDK; CDR2 reads SYGVNS. Combining the CDR3 with reference TRBV25-1 and TRBJ2-6 gives the whole variable domain EADIYQTPRYLVIGTGKKITLECSQTMGHDKMYWYQQDPGMELHLIHYSYGVNSTEKGDLSSESTVSRIRTEHFPLTLESARPSHTSQYLCASSASLAGANVLTFGAGSRLTVL.

This chain connects TRBV4-3 to TRBJ2-7; TRBD2 agrees at 7 bases. Germline CDR1 and CDR2: LGHNA and YSLEER. The trim removed 4 bases at V and 0 bases at J, leaving 6 bases unmatched. The CDR3 has 15 residues. CDR3 sequence: CASSPSGDYSYEQYF. The CDR3 nucleotides read TGCGCCAGCAGCCCGTCCGGGGACTACTCCTACGAGCAGTACTTC.

J is TRBJ2-1 and V is TRBV4-2; a weak D match, TRBD2 (5 bases). The germline V gene encodes CDR1 LGHNA and CDR2 YNFKEQ. The CDR3 consists of 16 residues. V lost 0 bases and J lost 4, with 13 bases in between. The CDR3 loop is CASSQELQAEYNEQFF. DNA of the CDR3: TGTGCCAGCAGCCAAGAACTCCAAGCGGAGTACAATGAGCAGTTCTTC.